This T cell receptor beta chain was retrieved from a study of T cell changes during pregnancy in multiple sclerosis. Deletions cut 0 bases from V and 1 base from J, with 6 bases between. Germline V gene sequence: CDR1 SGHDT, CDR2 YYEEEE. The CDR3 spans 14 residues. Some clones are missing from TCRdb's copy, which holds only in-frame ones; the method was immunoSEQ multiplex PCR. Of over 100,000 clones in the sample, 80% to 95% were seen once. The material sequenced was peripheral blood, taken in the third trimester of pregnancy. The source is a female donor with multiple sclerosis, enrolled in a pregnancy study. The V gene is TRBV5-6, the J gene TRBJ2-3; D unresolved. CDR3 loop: CASSLVRGTDTQYF. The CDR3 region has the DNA TGTGCCAGCAGCTTGGTTCGCGGCACAGATACGCAGTATTTT.